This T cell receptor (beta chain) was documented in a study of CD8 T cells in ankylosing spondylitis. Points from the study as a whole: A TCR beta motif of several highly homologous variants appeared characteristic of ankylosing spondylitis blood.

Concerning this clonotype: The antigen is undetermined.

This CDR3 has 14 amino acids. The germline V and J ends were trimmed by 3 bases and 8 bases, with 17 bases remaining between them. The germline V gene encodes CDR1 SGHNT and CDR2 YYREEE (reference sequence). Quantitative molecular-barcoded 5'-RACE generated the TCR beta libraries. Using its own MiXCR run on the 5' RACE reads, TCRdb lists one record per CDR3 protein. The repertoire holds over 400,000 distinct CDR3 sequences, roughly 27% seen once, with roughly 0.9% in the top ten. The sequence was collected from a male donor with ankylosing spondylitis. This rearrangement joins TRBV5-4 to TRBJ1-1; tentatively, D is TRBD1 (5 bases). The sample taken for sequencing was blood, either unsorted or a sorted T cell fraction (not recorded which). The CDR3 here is CASSSGLARSEAFF. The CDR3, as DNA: TGTGCCAGCAGCTCGGGGCTCGCCCGCTCCGAAGCTTTCTTT.